This T cell receptor (beta chain) was captured in a study of shared clonotypes between healthy human individuals. Across several immunoSEQ plates, the genomic DNA of each subset was split evenly. Assay used: immunoSEQ multiplex PCR; TCRdb lists only in-frame clones, some missing. The repertoire includes roughly 680,000 clones, roughly two thirds of them detected once, and about 1.7% sits in the top ten. V was shortened by 4 bases and J by 0 bases, with 16 bases between the two germline ends. The CDR3 runs 17 residues. CDR1 is SGHVS and CDR2 is FQNEAQ in the germline V gene. The receptor was isolated from a woman in her twenties or thirties in good health. V gene TRBV7-8 combines with J gene TRBJ1-5, with D possibly being TRBD1 (5 bases). Input material: memory CD4+ T cells sorted from blood. Subset given: CD45RA-negative fraction. The CDR3 spells CASSSTRTGFSNQPQHF. The CDR3 nucleotides are TGTGCCAGCAGCTCCACCAGAACAGGATTTAGCAATCAGCCCCAGCATTTT.